This T cell receptor (beta chain) was sequenced in a study of immune cell composition in non-small cell lung cancer. As concerns this clone: Its target is not known.

With V trimmed by 2 bases and J by 5 bases, 1 base remained unmatched. This CDR3 region has 14 residues. Germline values: CDR1 LGHNA, CDR2 YSLEER. Sequenced by immunoSEQ multiplex PCR; TCRdb stores in-frame clones only, minus some. The table shows roughly 4,100 clones, with 70% to 80% occurring only once. Study results and limitations: Lung squamous cell carcinoma tumours had significantly higher top 10 clone scores and productive clonality than lung adenocarcinoma. Tumour-associated clones >0.5% occurred in roughly a third of adenocarcinomas, about three quarters of squamous.

The sample comprised lung tumor tissue. The chain is built from TRBV4-3 and TRBJ2-2; 8 bases are shared with TRBD1. The receptor was isolated from a human donor with non-small cell lung cancer. The CDR3 nucleotides read TGCGCCAGCAGCCAACAGGGGGCGACCGGGGAGCTGTTTTTT. Residues: CASSQQGATGELFF.